This TCR beta chain appears in the sequencing data of a study of CD8+ T cells in alopecia areata. Regarding the study as a whole: Normal skin contains resident alphabeta T cells, and these are also sequenced in scalp samples. Higher clonality was seen in lesional scalp than in normal scalp, especially in alopecia totalis/universalis.

As the sequencing template, cDNA was produced by extracting RNA and reverse transcribing it. Sequencing used immunoSEQ multiplex PCR; TCRdb keeps in-frame clones, though not all of them. The table has some 240,000 clones, 50% to 65% seen once. Turning to this clone: Its antigen is unidentified.

The ends were cut back, 3 bases at V and 8 bases at J, with 10 bases in the middle. CDR3 length: 12 amino acids. CDR1 and CDR2 from the germline V gene are GTSNPN and SVGIG (reference sequence). The source material was CD4+ T cells sorted from blood, sampled at week 0. This receptor was identified in a human donor with alopecia areata. This sequence joins TRBV30 and TRBJ1-4; D not resolved. CDR3 sequence reads: CAWSPLSEKLFF. The CDR3 region has the DNA TGTGCCTGGAGCCCCCTCTCGGAAAAACTGTTTTTT.